Shown below are 15 T cell receptor beta chains from a single sample sequenced in a study of T cell changes during pregnancy in multiple sclerosis (dated by TCRdb to between 2018 and 2020). Libraries were made using the immunoSEQ multiplex PCR assay. The immuneACCESS repertoire file appears here via TCRdb, limited to in-frame rearrangements. These files lack a portion of the clones; in checked studies, under half of the deficit traces to unresolved V genes, and the cause of the others is not known. For this sample the table gives over 80,000 clones, of which over 75% were detected only once. The ten largest account for approximately 0.8% of the sample. Source: peripheral blood, taken in the second trimester of pregnancy. Receptor source: a female donor in good health, enrolled as a control in a pregnancy study.

The V and J genes are TRBV13 and TRBJ2-5, with D tentatively TRBD1 (7 bases). The CDR3 is 15 amino acids. CDR1 PRHDT and CDR2 FYEKMQ come from the germline V gene (reference sequence). With 5 bases removed from V and 5 bases from J, the gap between germline ends came to 18 bases. The CDR3 sequence is CASSRGGAGPETQYF. In DNA, the CDR3 is TGTGCCAGCAGCCGAGGGGGCGCGGGGCCGGAGACCCAGTACTTC.

This clone was recorded once. This chain uses TRBV14 with TRBJ2-1, with D perhaps TRBD2 (5 bases). Trimming took off 4 bases at V and 2 bases at J, with 18 bases between the two ends. This CDR3 is built from 17 residues. Germline loops: CDR1 SGHDN, CDR2 FVKESK. This CDR3 reads CASSPRQTGSPYNEQFF. CDR3 nucleotides: TGTGCCAGCAGCCCCCGCCAGACGGGGAGCCCCTACAATGAGCAGTTCTTC.

This chain links TRBV4-2 with TRBJ2-5, with 10 bases matching TRBD1. J lost 5 bases, V lost 1 base, and 16 bases had no gene match. The CDR3 is made up of 19 amino acids. CDR1 and CDR2 from the germline V gene are LGHNA and YNFKEQ. Here the CDR3 reads CASSQAEGMTGGAQETQYF. CDR3 in DNA: TGTGCCAGCAGCCAAGCAGAGGGCATGACAGGGGGCGCGCAGGAGACCCAGTACTTC.

The chain links TRBV27 to TRBJ1-2; no clear D gene. Germline CDR1 MNHEY, CDR2 SMNVEV (reference sequence). The length of the CDR3 is 12 residues. The V gene lost 10 bases and the J gene lost 1 base, with 10 bases spanning the gap. The CDR3 DNA reads as TGTGCCACTCTAGGTCGTAACTATGGCTACACCTTC. This translates into CATLGRNYGYTF.

The V gene is TRBV25-1, the J gene TRBJ1-2, with TRBD1 identical over 10 bases. Germline V gene data show CDR1 as MGHDK and CDR2 as SYGVNS. V lost 6 bases, J lost 7 bases, and 14 bases stayed unmatched. The CDR3 totals 16 residues. CDR3 nucleotides: TGTGCCAGCAGCAAGGACAGGGGGAGATCTACGGGTGGCTACACCTTC. Translated: CASSKDRGRSTGGYTF.

The chain employs TRBV7-9 and TRBJ1-1, with 10 bases identical to TRBD1. The trim removed 6 bases at V and 0 bases at J, leaving 4 bases unmatched. The CDR3 runs to 15 residues. CDR1 and CDR2 from the germline V gene are SEHNR and FQNEAQ (reference sequence). As DNA, the CDR3 is TGTGCCAGCAGGTTGACAGGGGGCCTGAACACTGAAGCTTTCTTT. Protein product: CASRLTGGLNTEAFF.

The chain couples TRBV5-4 to TRBJ1-2; no clear D. CDR3 length equals 14 residues. V dropped 0 bases and J dropped 4 bases, with 10 bases sitting between them. CDR1 is SGHNT, CDR2 YYREEE, per germline (reference sequence). CDR3 loop: CASSLGAGGYGYTF. CDR3 nucleotides: TGTGCCAGCAGCTTGGGGGCCGGAGGCTATGGCTACACCTTC.

J is TRBJ1-2 and V is TRBV28; the match to TRBD1 covers 8 bases. Germline V lookup: CDR1 MDHEN, CDR2 SYDVKM. V shed 2 bases, J shed 7 bases, and the junction held 3 bases outside the gene matches. This CDR3 contains 13 residues. The DNA for the CDR3 is TGTGCCAGCAGTTTACAGGGGGCTCGTGGCTACACCTTC. It encodes CASSLQGARGYTF.

V gene TRBV6-1 combines with J gene TRBJ2-1, with 8 bases lining up with TRBD2. V was pared by 1 base and J by 6 bases, with 5 bases of the junction left unmatched. The CDR3 extends over 15 amino acids. Germline V CDR1 and CDR2: MNHNS, SASEGT. The CDR3 DNA is TGTGCCAGCAGTGAAGATTACGGGGGGGCCAATGAGCAGTTCTTC. Translation gives CASSEDYGGANEQFF.

The genes are TRBV10-2 and TRBJ1-2; D is undetermined. This CDR3 has 15 residues. Germline V CDR1 and CDR2: WSHSY, SAAADI. V shed 6 bases and J shed 0 bases, with 14 bases lying between them. CDR3 sequence: CASRAGRASNYGYTF. The DNA for the CDR3 is TGCGCCAGCAGGGCGGGGAGGGCATCTAACTATGGCTACACCTTC.

The genes are TRBV7-2 and TRBJ1-2, with 9 bases that match TRBD1. This CDR3 is 15 amino acids long. V lost 1 base to trimming and J lost 8 bases; unmatched junction nucleotides: 8. The germline gives CDR1 SGHTA, CDR2 FQGNSA. CDR3 coding DNA: TGTGCCAGCAGCTTAGAACAGGGGGCTCTCTGGGGCTACACCTTC. Protein product: CASSLEQGALWGYTF. Filled out from reference TRBV7-2 and TRBJ1-2, the complete variable domain reads GAGVSQSPSNKVTEKGKDVELRCDPISGHTALYWYRQSLGQGLEFLIYFQGNSAPDKSGLPSDRFSAERTGGSVSTLTIQRTQQEDSAVYLCASSLEQGALWGYTFGSGTRLTVV.

The chain employs TRBV9 and TRBJ1-2; TRBD1 is a possible D gene (6 bases). The germline CDR1 and CDR2 sequences are SGDLS and YYNGEE. The V end lost 6 bases, the J end lost 0 bases, and 18 bases lay between the germline ends. The CDR3 length is 16 residues. The DNA of the CDR3 is TGTGCCAGCACGAGGACAGATCGTTCCTCTAACTATGGCTACACCTTC. Amino acid sequence: CASTRTDRSSNYGYTF.

The gene calls are TRBV7-2 and TRBJ2-5, with D possibly being TRBD1 (6 bases). The CDR3 has 16 residues. V dropped 1 base and J dropped 1 base, with 13 bases sitting between them. Germline CDR1 is SGHTA and CDR2 is FQGNSA. CDR3 in amino acids: CASSLVTGNPQETQYF. The CDR3, as DNA: TGTGCCAGCAGCTTAGTAACAGGGAACCCCCAAGAGACCCAGTACTTC.

The V gene is TRBV6-5, the J gene TRBJ2-3, with D possibly matching TRBD2 (7 bases). The germline CDR1 and CDR2 sequences are MNHEY and SVGAGI. This CDR3 is 16 amino acids long. V gave up 2 bases and J gave up 5 bases, with 17 bases separating them. This chain's CDR3 is CASSYVPGGGGDTQYF. CDR3 DNA: TGTGCCAGCAGTTACGTTCCCGGGGGCGGGGGAGATACGCAGTATTTT.

This chain connects TRBV9 to TRBJ2-2; TRBD2 matches 12 bases. The germline CDR1 and CDR2 sequences are SGDLS and YYNGEE. The CDR3 is made up of 19 amino acids. Germline trimming cut 2 bases from V and 1 base from J; bases unmatched to any gene: 9. The CDR3 region is CASSVRVLAGGLNTGELFF. In DNA, the CDR3 is TGTGCCAGCAGCGTGAGGGTGCTAGCGGGAGGGTTGAACACCGGGGAGCTGTTTTTT.